This TCR beta chain was captured by sequencing in a study of blood T cell repertoires in COVID-19. Background on the study: The United States, Italy and Spain were the sources of the acute and convalescent COVID-19 samples. Sources were T cells, B-cell-depleted T cells, or PBMCs; the material itself was cDNA or gDNA.

Sequenced by immunoSEQ multiplex PCR; TCRdb stores in-frame clones only, minus some. Here the sample spans a few hundred thousand clones, about 85% being singletons. The TCR sequence derives from a woman between 18 and 29 years old with acute or convalescent COVID-19. Material: peripheral blood.

The CDR3 reads CASAESPSEKLFF. In DNA form, the CDR3 reads TGTGCCAGCGCGGAATCACCCTCCGAAAAACTGTTTTTT. The chain couples TRBV2 to TRBJ1-4; D gene uncertain. CDR3 length equals 13 residues. CDR1 SNHLY and CDR2 FYNNEI come from the germline V gene. Trimming cost V 8 bases and J 8 bases, with 15 bases left between them. Supplemented by reference TRBV2 and TRBJ1-4, the full variable domain reads EPEVTQTPSHQVTQMGQEVILRCVPISNHLYFYWYRQILGQKVEFLVSFYNNEISEKSEIFDDQFSVERPDGSNFTLKIRSTKLEDSAMYFCASAESPSEKLFFGSGTQLSVL.